These 30 T cell receptor beta chains originate from one sample sequenced in a study of beta chain features in type 1 diabetes. Sequenced material consisted of expressed TCRB transcripts (all of the isolated RNA was reverse transcribed). Profiling relied on immunoSEQ multiplex PCR, and the TCRdb table lists in-frame clones only, not all of them. The data contain just over 450,000 clones, around 30% of them singletons. Specimen: naive CD4+ T cells from blood. These receptors were taken from a man aged 18 to 35 in good health.

The chain has TRBV7-2 and TRBJ2-3, with TRBD1 as a possible D gene (5 bases). Trimming removed 3 bases at V and 5 bases at J, with 9 bases between. Germline V gene data show CDR1 as SGHTA and CDR2 as FQGNSA. This CDR3 spans 13 amino acids. CDR3 DNA sequence: TGTGCCAGCAGCTTTGGACACGGAGATACGCAGTATTTT. Protein product: CASSFGHGDTQYF.

This clone was seen a handful of times. The rearrangement links TRBV9 to TRBJ2-7, with D maybe TRBD2 (5 bases). The V gene lost 4 bases and the J gene lost 3 bases, with 14 bases spanning the gap. Germline CDR1 reads SGDLS; CDR2 reads YYNGEE. The CDR3 covers 14 residues. The CDR3 DNA reads TGTGCCAGCAGCCCACGGGCCGGAGGCTACGAGCAGTACTTC. This gives the protein CASSPRAGGYEQYF.

This clone was counted between two and nine times. J is TRBJ2-1 and V is TRBV10-3, with D possibly TRBD2 on 6 matching bases. V gave up 6 bases and J gave up 2 bases, with 14 bases separating them. Per the germline V gene, CDR1 is ENHRY and CDR2 is SYGVKD. The CDR3 is 15 amino acids. The CDR3 DNA reads as TGTGCCATCAGCCGCCTCACGGGAGCCTACAATGAGCAGTTCTTC. Translated: CAISRLTGAYNEQFF.

The chain employs TRBV27 and TRBJ2-5, with D tentatively TRBD2 (6 bases). Germline CDR1 MNHEY, CDR2 SMNVEV (reference sequence). The length of the CDR3 is 14 residues. Trimming left V 1 base short and J 6 bases short, with 12 bases between. The CDR3 bases are TGTGCCAGCAGTTTATTGGCCGGGGGAAAGACCCAGTACTTC. It codes for CASSLLAGGKTQYF.

This clone has just a few counts. The rearrangement uses TRBV7-9 and TRBJ2-7; 8 positions match TRBD2. The junction had 5 bases not matched to a gene; V was cut back by 3 bases and J by 7 bases. The CDR3 is 13 residues long. From germline, CDR1 is SEHNR and CDR2 FQNEAQ (reference sequence). The CDR3 coding sequence is TGTGCCAGCAGCTTGGTCCGGGAGGGAGAGCAGTACTTC. This encodes CASSLVREGEQYF.

The genes are TRBV7-8 and TRBJ2-1; 13 nucleotides line up with TRBD2. The CDR3 consists of 19 residues. Germline trimming cut 1 base from V and 0 bases from J; bases unmatched to any gene: 6. From germline, CDR1 is SGHVS and CDR2 FQNEAQ. CDR3 nucleotide sequence: TGTGCCAGCAGCTTAGATCGGACTAGCGGGAGTGTCTCCTACAATGAGCAGTTCTTC. This encodes CASSLDRTSGSVSYNEQFF. Combining the CDR3 with reference TRBV7-8 and TRBJ2-1 gives the whole variable domain GAGVSQSPRYKVAKRGQDVALRCDPISGHVSLFWYQQALGQGPEFLTYFQNEAQLDKSGLPSDRFFAERPEGSVSTLKIQRTQQEDSAVYLCASSLDRTSGSVSYNEQFFGPGTRLTVL.

In DNA form, the CDR3 reads TGTGCCAGCAGTGAGTCCGGGGGCGCGCTCACTGAAGCTTTCTTT. Its protein is CASSESGGALTEAFF. V and J are TRBV25-1 and TRBJ1-1; weak D call: TRBD1 (6 bases). V lost 3 bases to trimming and J lost 4 bases, with 15 bases between them. CDR3 length: 15 residues. CDR1 is MGHDK, CDR2 SYGVNS, per germline.

This rearrangement joins TRBV2 to TRBJ2-7; weak D call: TRBD1 (5 bases). There are 12 residues in the CDR3. The V gene lost 4 bases and the J gene lost 9 bases, with 13 bases spanning the gap. Germline V CDR1 and CDR2: SNHLY, FYNNEI. The CDR3, as DNA: TGTGCCAGCAGTGTGACAGTCCTTGGGCAGTACTTC. Its translation is CASSVTVLGQYF.

This chain connects TRBV5-6 to TRBJ2-6, with 8 bases lining up with TRBD1. V shed 4 bases, J shed 0 bases, and the junction held 6 bases outside the gene matches. The CDR3 contains 17 residues. Germline V gene sequence: CDR1 SGHDT, CDR2 YYEEEE. The CDR3 protein is CASSSGQGDSGANVLTF. The CDR3 nucleotides read TGTGCCAGCAGCAGCGGACAGGGTGACTCTGGGGCCAACGTCCTGACTTTC.

This clone was observed a few times. This sequence joins TRBV6-7 and TRBJ2-1; D is ambiguous. TRBV6-7 is reported as an ORF; its role is uncertain. The germline V and J ends were trimmed by 11 bases and 10 bases, with 9 bases remaining between them. CDR3 size: 9 residues. The CDR3 DNA reads TGTGCCGGGCCTAACGAGCAGTTCTTC. Its protein product is CAGPNEQFF.

V is TRBV25-1 and J is TRBJ2-3; possible D gene TRBD2, 6 bases. V was trimmed by 6 bases and J by 6 bases, leaving 13 bases between them. Germline V CDR1 and CDR2: MGHDK, SYGVNS. The CDR3 has 13 amino acids. CDR3 residues: CASSLTGVDTQYF. The CDR3 coding sequence is TGTGCCAGCAGCTTAACGGGAGTGGATACGCAGTATTTT. The full variable domain, completed using reference TRBV25-1 and TRBJ2-3, is EADIYQTPRYLVIGTGKKITLECSQTMGHDKMYWYQQDPGMELHLIHYSYGVNSTEKGDLSSESTVSRIRTEHFPLTLESARPSHTSQYLCASSLTGVDTQYFGPGTRLTVL.

The genes are TRBV9 and TRBJ1-2; D not certain. V lost 3 bases to trimming and J lost 0 bases, with 12 bases between them. In germline, CDR1 is SGDLS, CDR2 YYNGEE. There are 15 residues in the CDR3. The CDR3 spells CASSADGPANYGYTF. The DNA for the CDR3 is TGTGCCAGCAGCGCCGACGGACCAGCTAACTATGGCTACACCTTC.

This clone was detected only a few times. The chain recombines TRBV7-9 with TRBJ1-5; D possibly corresponds to TRBD1 (6 bases). The V gene lost 5 bases and the J gene lost 6 bases, with 11 bases spanning the gap. Germline V gene data show CDR1 as SEHNR and CDR2 as FQNEAQ (reference sequence). The CDR3 sequence is 13 residues long. CDR3 sequence (DNA): TGTGCCAGCAGCCTACAGGGAAGTCAGCCCCAGCATTTT. This translates into CASSLQGSQPQHF.

The rearrangement joins TRBV1 to TRBJ2-5; TRBD2 is the table's D call and was not checked against the DNA. TRBV1 constitutes a pseudogene. CDR3 length: 15 amino acids. The CDR3 spells CTSSLRLSDQETQYF. The CDR3 DNA follows: TGCACCAGCAGCCTACGACTAAGCGACCAAGAGACCCAGTACTTC.

This clone was detected a few times. V gene TRBV9 combines with J gene TRBJ2-1; D unclear. V was clipped by 5 bases and J by 0 bases, with 12 bases between them. Per germline, CDR1 SGDLS and CDR2 YYNGEE. CDR3 length equals 15 residues. The CDR3 nucleotides are TGTGCCAGCAGTCTAAGCCTATCCTCCTACAATGAGCAGTTCTTC. Its protein product is CASSLSLSSYNEQFF.

This clone was counted between two and nine times. The chain recombines TRBV29-1 with TRBJ1-1; D unclear. V lost 3 bases and J 1 base, leaving 15 bases between the germline ends. CDR1 is SQVTM and CDR2 is ANQGSEA in the germline V gene. CDR3 size: 15 residues. The chain's CDR3 is CSVESSLEANTEAFF. In nucleotides, the CDR3 is TGCAGCGTTGAGAGCTCCCTGGAGGCGAACACTGAAGCTTTCTTT.

This chain uses TRBV5-4 with TRBJ2-1; D call uncertain. The CDR3 runs to 14 residues. The ends were cut back, 4 bases at V and 7 bases at J, with 15 bases in the middle. The germline V gene encodes CDR1 SGHNT and CDR2 YYREEE (reference sequence). CDR3: CASSPKAFRNEQFF. The CDR3 DNA sequence: TGTGCCAGCAGCCCTAAGGCCTTTCGAAATGAGCAGTTCTTC.

The chain recombines TRBV15 with TRBJ2-1; 8 positions agree with TRBD2. With 0 bases clipped from V and 2 bases from J, the junction kept 6 bases outside the gene matches. Germline CDR1 and CDR2: LNHNV and YYDKDF (reference sequence). The CDR3 totals 17 residues. In DNA, the CDR3 is TGTGCCACCAGCAGAGATTTGAGCGGGAGTCCCTACAATGAGCAGTTCTTC. It yields the protein CATSRDLSGSPYNEQFF.

The gene calls are TRBV29-1 and TRBJ2-5, with TRBD2 identical over 7 bases. Losses at the gene ends were 2 bases for V and 4 bases for J; bases not matched to a gene: 4. Germline V CDR1 and CDR2: SQVTM, ANQGSEA. This CDR3 has 13 amino acids. CDR3: CSVESSGGETQYF. The CDR3 region has the DNA TGCAGCGTTGAATCTAGCGGAGGAGAGACCCAGTACTTC.

Only a few counts were recorded for this clone. The chain carries TRBV19 and TRBJ1-1; no clear D gene. The germline CDR1 and CDR2 sequences are LNHDA and SQIVND (reference sequence). This CDR3 has 11 amino acids. V dropped 6 bases and J dropped 1 base, with 3 bases sitting between them. The CDR3 spells CASRGNTEAFF. DNA of the CDR3: TGTGCCAGTAGGGGGAACACTGAAGCTTTCTTT.

This clone was picked up a small number of times. The rearrangement joins TRBV30 to TRBJ1-5; 10 bases align to TRBD1. The trim removed 0 bases at V and 1 base at J, leaving 6 bases unmatched. The CDR3 runs 17 residues. The germline CDR1 and CDR2 sequences are GTSNPN and SVGIG (reference sequence). The CDR3 spells CAWSVGTGEGSNQPQHF. The CDR3 nucleotides are TGTGCCTGGAGTGTAGGGACAGGGGAAGGGAGCAATCAGCCCCAGCATTTT.

V gene TRBV4-2 combines with J gene TRBJ2-3, with 12 bases lining up with TRBD2. J gave up 4 bases and V 1 base, and 6 bases lay outside the gene matches. Germline V gene lookup returns CDR1 LGHNA and CDR2 YNFKEQ. The CDR3 loop spans 17 amino acids. The CDR3 sequence: CASSQALLAGGADTQYF. Written as DNA, the CDR3 is TGTGCCAGCAGCCAAGCTCTACTAGCGGGAGGTGCAGATACGCAGTATTTT.

This clone was counted a few times. This sequence joins TRBV4-3 and TRBJ2-7; TRBD2 aligns across 10 bases. Germline-derived CDR1 and CDR2 are LGHNA and YSLEER. This CDR3 spans 14 amino acids. Losses at the gene ends were 1 base for V and 4 bases for J; bases not matched to a gene: 1. The CDR3 here is CASSQGTSGYEQYF. The CDR3 nucleotides read TGCGCCAGCAGCCAAGGGACTAGCGGTTACGAGCAGTACTTC.

Concerning this clone itself: The same CDR3 also results from other DNA sequences found in this sample. This chain joins TRBV5-1 and TRBJ2-1, with TRBD2 matching 12 bases. V shed 2 bases and J 10 bases; nucleotides not matched to a gene: 1. This CDR3 has 13 amino acids. Germline lookup yields CDR1 SGHRS and CDR2 YFSETQ. CDR3 nucleotide sequence: TGCGCCAGCAGCTTAGGACTAGCGGGAGAGCAGTTCTTC. Translation: CASSLGLAGEQFF.

The chain uses TRBV29-1 and TRBJ2-7; D gene uncertain. From germline, CDR1 is SQVTM and CDR2 ANQGSEA. The CDR3 extends over 12 amino acids. V lost 7 bases, J lost 3 bases, and 13 bases lay in between. The CDR3 is CSASGVLYEQYF. The CDR3 bases are TGCAGCGCTAGTGGCGTCCTCTACGAGCAGTACTTC.

This clone was recorded a few times. V is TRBV6-7 and J is TRBJ2-2; D not resolved. TRBV6-7 is an ORF, with its function uncertain. V was pared by 7 bases and J by 1 base, with 25 bases between. The CDR3 runs 19 residues. The CDR3 DNA reads TGTGCCAGCAATTTCGATGGGCGTCAGGACGAAGAGAACACCGGGGAGCTGTTTTTT. Translated: CASNFDGRQDEENTGELFF.

Here the CDR3 DNA reads TGTGCCTGGGGTTCCGGACAGGGGTCTACCTACGAGCAGTACTTC. As protein: CAWGSGQGSTYEQYF. The chain combines TRBV30 with TRBJ2-7, with 9 bases aligning to TRBD1. The CDR3 is made up of 15 amino acids. Germline V gene data show CDR1 as GTSNPN and CDR2 as SVGIG (reference sequence). The V gene end was trimmed by 5 bases and the J gene end by 2 bases; junction bases not matched to a gene: 10.

This rearrangement joins TRBV7-9 to TRBJ2-5; D not certain. Germline CDR1 is SEHNR and CDR2 is FQNEAQ (reference sequence). The CDR3 extends over 14 amino acids. The V end was cut by 1 base, the J end by 4 bases, with 10 bases between. The CDR3 DNA is TGTGCCAGCAGCTTAGACCAGATTGCAGAGACCCAGTACTTC. Translation gives CASSLDQIAETQYF.

Only a few counts were recorded for this clone. The chain combines TRBV6-1 with TRBJ2-1; possibly TRBD1 for D (6 bases). The CDR3 extends over 14 amino acids. CDR1 and CDR2 from the germline V gene are MNHNS and SASEGT. V gave up 5 bases and J gave up 6 bases, with 14 bases separating them. This chain's CDR3 is CASSSNPRGNEQFF. For the CDR3, the DNA is TGTGCCAGCAGTTCCAACCCCAGGGGCAATGAGCAGTTCTTC.

This clone has a handful of counts. This chain uses TRBV30 with TRBJ1-1, with D unclear. In germline, CDR1 is GTSNPN, CDR2 SVGIG (reference sequence). Trimming stripped 2 bases from V and 1 base from J, with 14 bases between. CDR3 length: 15 residues. The CDR3 region is CAWSRPETENTEAFF. The CDR3 DNA sequence: TGTGCCTGGAGTCGACCTGAGACGGAGAACACTGAAGCTTTCTTT.